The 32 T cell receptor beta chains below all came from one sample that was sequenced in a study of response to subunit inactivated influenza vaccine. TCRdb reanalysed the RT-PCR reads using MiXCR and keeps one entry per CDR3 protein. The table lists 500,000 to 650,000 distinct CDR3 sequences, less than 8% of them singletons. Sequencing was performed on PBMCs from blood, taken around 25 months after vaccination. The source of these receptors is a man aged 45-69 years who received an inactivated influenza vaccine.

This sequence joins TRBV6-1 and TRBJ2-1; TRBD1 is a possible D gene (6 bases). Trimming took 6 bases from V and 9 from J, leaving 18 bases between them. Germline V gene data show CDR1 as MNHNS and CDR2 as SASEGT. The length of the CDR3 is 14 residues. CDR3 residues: CASSTGQRFGEQFF. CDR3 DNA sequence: TGTGCCAGCAGCACCGGACAGCGATTCGGTGAGCAGTTCTTC.

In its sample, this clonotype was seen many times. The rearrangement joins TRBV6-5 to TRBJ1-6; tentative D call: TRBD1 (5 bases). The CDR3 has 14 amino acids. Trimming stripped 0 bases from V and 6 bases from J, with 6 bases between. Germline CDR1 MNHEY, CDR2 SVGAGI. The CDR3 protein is CASSYSGTNSPLHF. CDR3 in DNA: TGTGCCAGCAGTTACTCAGGGACTAATTCACCCCTCCACTTT.

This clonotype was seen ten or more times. CDR3 coding DNA: TGTGCCAGCAGTTTTAGCGGGACTAGCGGGAGTAAGTACGAGCAGTTCTTC. Protein product: CASSFSGTSGSKYEQFF. This chain uses TRBV12-3 or TRBV12-4 with TRBJ2-1, with 14 bases lining up with TRBD2. The J segment lost 10 bases and the V segment lost 3 bases, leaving 11 bases of the junction unmatched. The CDR3 totals 17 residues.

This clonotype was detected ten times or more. The CDR3 nucleotides are TGTGCCAGCAGCTTAGAGCGAGCGGGAACGGTGGCCGGGGAGCTGTTTTTT. Translated, it gives CASSLERAGTVAGELFF. The V gene is TRBV7-9, the J gene TRBJ2-2; TRBD2 aligns across 7 bases. The germline CDR1 and CDR2 sequences are SEHNR and FQNEAQ (reference sequence). V shed 1 base and J 6 bases; nucleotides not matched to a gene: 11. This CDR3 contains 17 residues.

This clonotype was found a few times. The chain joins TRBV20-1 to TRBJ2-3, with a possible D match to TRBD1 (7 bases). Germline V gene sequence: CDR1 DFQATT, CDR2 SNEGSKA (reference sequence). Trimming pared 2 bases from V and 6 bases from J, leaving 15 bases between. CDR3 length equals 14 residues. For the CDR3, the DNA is TGCAGTGCTAGAATTTCCAGGGGGAGGGATACGCAGTATTTT. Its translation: CSARISRGRDTQYF.

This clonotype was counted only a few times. The DNA of the CDR3 is TGTGCCACCAGCGTCGGGACGGGCCAAGAGACCCAGTACTTC. This codes for CATSVGTGQETQYF. The chain is built from TRBV15 and TRBJ2-5, with D tentatively TRBD1 or TRBD2 (5 bases each). The ends were cut back, 5 bases at V and 1 base at J, with 11 bases in the middle. There are 14 residues in the CDR3. The germline V gene has CDR1 LNHNV and CDR2 YYDKDF (reference sequence).

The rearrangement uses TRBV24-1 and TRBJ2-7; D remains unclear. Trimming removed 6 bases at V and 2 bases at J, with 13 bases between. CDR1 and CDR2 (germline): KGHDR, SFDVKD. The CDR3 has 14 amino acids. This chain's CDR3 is CATSWGSEPYEQYF. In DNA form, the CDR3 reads TGTGCCACCAGTTGGGGAAGCGAGCCCTACGAGCAGTACTTC.

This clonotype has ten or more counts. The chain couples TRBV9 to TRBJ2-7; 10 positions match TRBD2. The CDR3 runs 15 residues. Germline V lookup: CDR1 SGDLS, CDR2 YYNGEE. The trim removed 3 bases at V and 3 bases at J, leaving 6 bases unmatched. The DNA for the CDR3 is TGTGCCAGCAGCGAAACCGGGACTAGCGACTACGAGCAGTACTTC. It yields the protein CASSETGTSDYEQYF.

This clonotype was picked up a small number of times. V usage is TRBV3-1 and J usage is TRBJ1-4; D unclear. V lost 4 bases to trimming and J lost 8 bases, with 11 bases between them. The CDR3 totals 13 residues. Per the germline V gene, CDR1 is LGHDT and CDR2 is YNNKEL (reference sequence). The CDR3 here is CASSPFSGEKLFF. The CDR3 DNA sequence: TGTGCCAGCAGCCCATTCTCTGGGGAAAAACTGTTTTTT. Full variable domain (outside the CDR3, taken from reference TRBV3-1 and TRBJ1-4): DTAVSQTPKYLVTQMGNDKSIKCEQNLGHDTMYWYKQDSKKFLKIMFSYNNKELIINETVPNRFSPKSPDKAHLNLHINSLELGDSAVYFCASSPFSGEKLFFGSGTQLSVL.

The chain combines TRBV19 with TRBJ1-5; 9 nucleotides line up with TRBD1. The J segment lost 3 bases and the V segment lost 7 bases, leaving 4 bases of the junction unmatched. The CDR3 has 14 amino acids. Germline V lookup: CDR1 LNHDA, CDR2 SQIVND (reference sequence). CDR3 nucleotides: TGTGCCAGTAAGGGACAGGGATACAATCAGCCCCAGCATTTT. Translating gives CASKGQGYNQPQHF.

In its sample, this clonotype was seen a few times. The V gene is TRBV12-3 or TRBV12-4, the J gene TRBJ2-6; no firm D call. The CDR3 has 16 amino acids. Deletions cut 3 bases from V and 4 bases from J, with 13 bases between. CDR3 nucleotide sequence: TGTGCCAGCAGTTTCCTAAAGGGTGACGGGGCCAACGTCCTGACTTTC. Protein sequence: CASSFLKGDGANVLTF.

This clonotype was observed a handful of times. DNA for the CDR3: TGTGCCAGCAGGCGGGACTCCCGAGAGACCCAGTACTTC. Amino acids: CASRRDSRETQYF. The J gene is TRBJ2-5, the V gene TRBV6-2 or TRBV6-3, with D possibly TRBD2 on 6 matching bases. Per germline, CDR1 MNHEY and CDR2 SVGEGT. The V and J ends lost 6 bases and 4 bases respectively, with 12 bases between them. This CDR3 is built from 13 residues.

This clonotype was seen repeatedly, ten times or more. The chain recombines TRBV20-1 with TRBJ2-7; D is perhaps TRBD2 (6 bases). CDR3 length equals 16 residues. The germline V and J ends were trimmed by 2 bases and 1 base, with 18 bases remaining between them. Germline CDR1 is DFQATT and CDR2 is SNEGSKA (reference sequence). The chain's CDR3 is CSARWLAARTSYEQYF. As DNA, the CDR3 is TGCAGTGCTAGATGGTTAGCGGCTAGAACTTCCTACGAGCAGTACTTC.

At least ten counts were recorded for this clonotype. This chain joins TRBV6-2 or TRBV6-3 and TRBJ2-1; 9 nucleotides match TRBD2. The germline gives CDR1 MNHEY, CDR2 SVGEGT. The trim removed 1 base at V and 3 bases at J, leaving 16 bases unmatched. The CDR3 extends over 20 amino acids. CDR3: CASSYLYKYRSGSNYNEQFF. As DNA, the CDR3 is TGTGCCAGCAGTTACTTATATAAATACCGTAGCGGGAGTAACTACAATGAGCAGTTCTTC.

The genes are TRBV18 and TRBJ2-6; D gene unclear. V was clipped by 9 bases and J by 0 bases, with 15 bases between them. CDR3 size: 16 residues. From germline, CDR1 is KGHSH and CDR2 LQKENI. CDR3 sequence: CASQVSWGSGANVLTF. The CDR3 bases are TGTGCCAGTCAGGTGTCTTGGGGCTCTGGGGCCAACGTCCTGACTTTC.

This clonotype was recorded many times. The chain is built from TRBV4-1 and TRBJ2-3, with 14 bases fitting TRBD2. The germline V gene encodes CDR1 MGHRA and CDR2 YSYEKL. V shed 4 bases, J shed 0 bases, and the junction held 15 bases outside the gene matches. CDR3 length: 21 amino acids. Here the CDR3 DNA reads TGCGCCAGCAGCCTTGCCTCCAGACTAGCGGGGGGGCCGACTAGCACAGATACGCAGTATTTT. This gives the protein CASSLASRLAGGPTSTDTQYF.

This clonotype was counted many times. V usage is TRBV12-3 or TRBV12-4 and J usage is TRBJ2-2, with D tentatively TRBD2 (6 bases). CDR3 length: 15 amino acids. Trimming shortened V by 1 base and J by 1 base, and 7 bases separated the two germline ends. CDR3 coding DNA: TGTGCCAGCAGTTTAGGGGACTTGAACACCGGGGAGCTGTTTTTT. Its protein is CASSLGDLNTGELFF.

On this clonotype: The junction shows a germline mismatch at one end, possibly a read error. CDR3 coding DNA: TGTGCCAGCAGTTTGGGCGGGAGCCTCTACAATGACCAGTTCTTC. This sequence encodes CASSLGGSLYNDQFF. The V call is TRBV12-3 or TRBV12-4, the J call TRBJ2-1; TRBD2 matches at 7 bases. This CDR3 contains 15 residues.

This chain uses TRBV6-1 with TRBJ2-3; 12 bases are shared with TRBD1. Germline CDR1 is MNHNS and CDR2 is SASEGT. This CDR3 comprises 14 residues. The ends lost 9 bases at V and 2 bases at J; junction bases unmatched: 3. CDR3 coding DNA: TGTGCCAGTGGGACAGGGGGCTACACAGATACGCAGTATTTT. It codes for CASGTGGYTDTQYF.

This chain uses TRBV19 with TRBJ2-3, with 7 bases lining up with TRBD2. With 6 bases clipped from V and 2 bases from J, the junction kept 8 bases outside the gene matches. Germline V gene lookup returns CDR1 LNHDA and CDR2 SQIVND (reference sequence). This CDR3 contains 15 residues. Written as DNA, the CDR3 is TGTGCCAGTAGCGACCTTACTAGCGCCACAGATACGCAGTATTTT. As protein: CASSDLTSATDTQYF.

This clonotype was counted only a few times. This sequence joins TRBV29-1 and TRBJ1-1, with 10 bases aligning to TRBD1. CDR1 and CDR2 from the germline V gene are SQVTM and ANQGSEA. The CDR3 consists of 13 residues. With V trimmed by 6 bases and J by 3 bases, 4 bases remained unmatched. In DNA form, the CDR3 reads TGCAGCGTGGGGGACAGGGGCCACACTGAAGCTTTCTTT. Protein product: CSVGDRGHTEAFF.

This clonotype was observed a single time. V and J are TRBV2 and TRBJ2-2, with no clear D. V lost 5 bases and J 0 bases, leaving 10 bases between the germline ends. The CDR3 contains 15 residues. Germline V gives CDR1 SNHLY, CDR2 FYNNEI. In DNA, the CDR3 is TGTGCCAGCAGTCGCGGATATGCGAACACCGGGGAGCTGTTTTTT. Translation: CASSRGYANTGELFF.

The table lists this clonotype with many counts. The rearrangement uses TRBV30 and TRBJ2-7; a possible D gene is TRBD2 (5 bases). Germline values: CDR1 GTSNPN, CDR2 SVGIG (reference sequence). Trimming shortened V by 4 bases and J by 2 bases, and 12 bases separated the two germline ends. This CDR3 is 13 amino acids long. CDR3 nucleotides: TGTGCCTGGAAGGACTTTTCGACCTACGAGCAGTACTTC. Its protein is CAWKDFSTYEQYF.

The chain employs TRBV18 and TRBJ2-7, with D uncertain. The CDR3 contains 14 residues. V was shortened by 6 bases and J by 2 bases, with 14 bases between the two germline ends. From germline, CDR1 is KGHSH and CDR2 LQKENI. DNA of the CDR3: TGTGCCAGCTCTGCGACCTGGACGGCCTACGAGCAGTACTTC. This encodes CASSATWTAYEQYF.

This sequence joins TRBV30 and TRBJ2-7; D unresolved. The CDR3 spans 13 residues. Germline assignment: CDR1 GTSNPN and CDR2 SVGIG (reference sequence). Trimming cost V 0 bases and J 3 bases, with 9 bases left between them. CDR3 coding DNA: TGTGCCTGGAGTGTACCGCCCAGCTACGAGCAGTACTTC. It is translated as CAWSVPPSYEQYF.

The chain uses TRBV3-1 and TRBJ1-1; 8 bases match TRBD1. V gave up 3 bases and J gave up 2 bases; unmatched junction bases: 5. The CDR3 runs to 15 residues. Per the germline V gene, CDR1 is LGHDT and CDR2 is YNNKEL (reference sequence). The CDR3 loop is CASSHSGQGNTEAFF. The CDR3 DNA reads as TGTGCCAGCAGCCACTCCGGACAGGGTAACACTGAAGCTTTCTTT.

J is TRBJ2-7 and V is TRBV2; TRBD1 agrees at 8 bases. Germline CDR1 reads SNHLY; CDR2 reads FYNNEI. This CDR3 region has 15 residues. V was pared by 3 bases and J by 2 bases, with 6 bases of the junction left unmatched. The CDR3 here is CASSETGAIAYEQYF. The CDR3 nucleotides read TGTGCCAGCAGTGAGACAGGGGCGATAGCCTACGAGCAGTACTTC.

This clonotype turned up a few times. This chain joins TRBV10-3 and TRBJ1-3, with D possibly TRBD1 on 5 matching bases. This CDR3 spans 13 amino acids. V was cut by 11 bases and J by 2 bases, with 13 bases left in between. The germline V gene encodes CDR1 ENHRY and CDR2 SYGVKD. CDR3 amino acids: CAGTTEAGNTIYF. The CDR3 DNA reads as TGTGCCGGAACGACAGAAGCTGGAAACACCATATATTTT.

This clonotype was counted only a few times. CDR3 sequence: CASSPGGLAGDTYNEQFF. CDR3 sequence (DNA): TGCGCCAGCAGCCCTGGAGGGCTAGCGGGGGACACCTACAATGAGCAGTTCTTC. The chain carries TRBV5-1 and TRBJ2-1; 10 bases line up with TRBD2. Trimming removed 4 bases from V and 2 bases from J; junction bases left unmatched: 12. The germline V gene encodes CDR1 SGHRS and CDR2 YFSETQ. CDR3 length: 18 residues.

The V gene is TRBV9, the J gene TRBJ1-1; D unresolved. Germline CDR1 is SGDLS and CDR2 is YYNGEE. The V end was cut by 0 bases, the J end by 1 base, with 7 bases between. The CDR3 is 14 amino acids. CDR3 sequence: CASSVDSRNTEAFF. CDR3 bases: TGTGCCAGCAGCGTAGATTCCCGGAACACTGAAGCTTTCTTT.

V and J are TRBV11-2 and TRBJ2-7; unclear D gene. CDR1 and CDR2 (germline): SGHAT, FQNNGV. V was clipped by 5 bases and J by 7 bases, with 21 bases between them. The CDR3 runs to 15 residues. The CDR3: CASSPNLDLDREQYF. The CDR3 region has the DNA TGTGCCAGCAGCCCAAATCTAGACTTGGATCGTGAGCAGTACTTC. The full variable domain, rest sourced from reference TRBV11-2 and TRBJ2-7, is EAGVAQSPRYKIIEKRQSVAFWCNPISGHATLYWYQQILGQGPKLLIQFQNNGVVDDSQLPKDRFSAERLKGVDSTLKIQPAKLEDSAVYLCASSPNLDLDREQYFGPGTRLTVT.

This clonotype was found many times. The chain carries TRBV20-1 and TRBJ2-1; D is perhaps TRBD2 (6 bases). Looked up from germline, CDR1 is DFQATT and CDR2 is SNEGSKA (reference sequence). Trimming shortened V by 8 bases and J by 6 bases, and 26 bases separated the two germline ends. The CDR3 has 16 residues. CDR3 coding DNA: TGCAGTCTCTCGGGACTCCTTTCACCAATTACCAATGAGCAGTTCTTC. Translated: CSLSGLLSPITNEQFF.